Presented here are 17 T cell receptor beta chains from one specimen sequenced in a study of T cells in localized non-small cell lung cancer. TCRdb's table, derived via immunoSEQ multiplex PCR, lists solely in-frame clones and lacks some. The sample lists about 52,000 clones, 85% to 90% occurring once. Sequenced material: PBMCs, taken before any cancer treatment. The receptor set was obtained from a female donor with stage II lung adenocarcinoma.

This clone was seen only once. The chain carries TRBV28 and TRBJ2-7, with a possible D match to TRBD2 (5 bases). Trimming took 3 bases from V and 1 from J, leaving 16 bases between them. The germline V gene encodes CDR1 MDHEN and CDR2 SYDVKM. This CDR3 is 16 amino acids long. CDR3 sequence reads: CASSFGVTKLSYEQYF. In nucleotides, the CDR3 is TGTGCCAGCAGTTTCGGGGTGACCAAACTTTCCTACGAGCAGTACTTC.

This clone was seen once. The chain is built from TRBV5-1 and TRBJ2-3, with 12 bases that match TRBD2. The J segment lost 3 bases and the V segment lost 3 bases, leaving 8 bases of the junction unmatched. Germline CDR1 SGHRS, CDR2 YFSETQ. CDR3 length: 17 amino acids. CDR3 in DNA: TGCGCCAGCAGCTCGGTGGCTAGCGGGGGGGCAACAGATACGCAGTATTTT. Protein sequence: CASSSVASGGATDTQYF.

J is TRBJ2-4 and V is TRBV5-1; maybe TRBD1 (6 bases). The CDR3 runs 16 residues. Germline values: CDR1 SGHRS, CDR2 YFSETQ. Trimming removed 0 bases from V and 0 bases from J, with 10 bases in between. CDR3 amino acids: CASSLEGVVAKNIQYF. DNA for the CDR3: TGCGCCAGCAGCTTGGAGGGGGTAGTAGCCAAAAACATTCAGTACTTC.

This chain uses TRBV7-9 with TRBJ2-1; possibly TRBD2 for D (6 bases). CDR1 is SEHNR, CDR2 FQNEAQ, per germline (reference sequence). V was pared by 1 base and J by 4 bases, with 11 bases between. The CDR3 runs to 15 residues. The CDR3 sequence is CASSLGGDLYNEQFF. In nucleotides, the CDR3 is TGTGCCAGCAGCTTAGGGGGGGACCTATACAATGAGCAGTTCTTC.

The rearrangement uses TRBV5-1 and TRBJ1-1; unclear D gene. The CDR3 sequence is 13 residues long. Trimming stripped 1 base from V and 1 base from J, with 5 bases between. Per the germline V gene, CDR1 is SGHRS and CDR2 is YFSETQ. CDR3 nucleotides: TGCGCCAGCAGCTTGAGGGAGAACACTGAAGCTTTCTTT. Amino acids: CASSLRENTEAFF.

This clone came up a few times. In nucleotides, the CDR3 is TGTGCCTGGAGTGTTGGTCGGGGTCAGCCCCAGCATTTT. Translation: CAWSVGRGQPQHF. This chain joins TRBV30 and TRBJ1-5; the D is unclear. The CDR3 sequence is 13 residues long. Trimming removed 0 bases at V and 6 bases at J, with 9 bases between. Germline lookup yields CDR1 GTSNPN and CDR2 SVGIG (reference sequence).

The V and J genes are TRBV5-4 and TRBJ2-7; D may correspond to TRBD1 or TRBD2 (5 bases each). Trimming stripped 0 bases from V and 0 bases from J, with 10 bases between. The germline gives CDR1 SGHNT, CDR2 YYREEE (reference sequence). The length of the CDR3 is 15 residues. In nucleotides, the CDR3 is TGTGCCAGCAGCTTGGCCGCAGGGAGCTCCTACGAGCAGTACTTC. It translates to CASSLAAGSSYEQYF. Using reference TRBV5-4 and TRBJ2-7 for the parts outside the CDR3, the full variable domain is ETGVTQSPTHLIKTRGQQVTLRCSSQSGHNTVSWYQQALGQGPQFIFQYYREEENGRGNFPPRFSGLQFPNYSSELNVNALELDDSALYLCASSLAAGSSYEQYFGPGTRLTVT.

There are a few counts of this clone. The chain joins TRBV5-6 to TRBJ2-7, with D hard to call. The CDR3 covers 13 residues. Trimming pared 0 bases from V and 3 bases from J, leaving 7 bases between. The germline V gene has CDR1 SGHDT and CDR2 YYEEEE. Written as DNA, the CDR3 is TGTGCCAGCAGCTTGGGGGCAGGCTACGAGCAGTACTTC. It is translated as CASSLGAGYEQYF.

The rearrangement uses TRBV6-6 and TRBJ1-2; tentative D call: TRBD1 (6 bases). Between the trimmed V and J ends, which lost 6 bases and 7 bases, there was a span of 15 bases. This CDR3 spans 13 amino acids. Germline V gene data show CDR1 as MNHNY and CDR2 as SVGAGI (reference sequence). The chain's CDR3 is CASREGGGRGYTF. Here the CDR3 DNA reads TGTGCCAGCAGAGAGGGGGGGGGCCGTGGCTACACCTTC.

The chain joins TRBV10-2 to TRBJ2-5; the D is unclear. Germline V gives CDR1 WSHSY, CDR2 SAAADI. Between the trimmed V and J ends, which lost 3 bases and 4 bases, there was a span of 3 bases. The CDR3 spans 11 residues. The CDR3 reads CASSDIETQYF. CDR3 DNA sequence: TGCGCCAGCAGTGATATAGAGACCCAGTACTTC.

The chain joins TRBV6-5 to TRBJ1-2; D is unclear. Germline CDR1 and CDR2: MNHEY and SVGAGI. The CDR3 contains 13 residues. Trimming left V 5 bases short and J 4 bases short, with 11 bases between. This chain's CDR3 is CASSGGSSYGYTF. The DNA of the CDR3 is TGTGCCAGCAGTGGAGGGAGTAGCTATGGCTACACCTTC.

V gene TRBV29-1 combines with J gene TRBJ1-1; the D is unclear. Between the trimmed V and J ends, which lost 0 bases and 1 base, there was a span of 9 bases. This CDR3 has 14 residues. Germline V gene data show CDR1 as SQVTM and CDR2 as ANQGSEA. CDR3 sequence reads: CSVEDPGENTEAFF. CDR3 nucleotide sequence: TGCAGCGTTGAAGATCCCGGTGAGAACACTGAAGCTTTCTTT.

J is TRBJ1-2 and V is TRBV6-1, with D perhaps TRBD1 (6 bases). Germline CDR1 is MNHNS and CDR2 is SASEGT. CDR3 length equals 14 residues. Trimming took 7 bases from V and 7 from J, leaving 19 bases between them. The CDR3 DNA is TGTGCCAGCACCCCAAACAGGGAAAATGCTGGCTACACCTTC. It specifies CASTPNRENAGYTF.

The chain is built from TRBV5-1 and TRBJ2-1; the D gene is possibly TRBD2 (7 bases). Germline assignment: CDR1 SGHRS and CDR2 YFSETQ. The CDR3 has 15 amino acids. V gave up 3 bases and J gave up 9 bases, with 19 bases separating them. The CDR3 coding sequence is TGCGCCAGCAGCTCAACGGGGGGCCGCGGTGGTGAGCAGTTCTTC. It translates to CASSSTGGRGGEQFF. The full variable domain, with the rest looked up from reference TRBV5-1 and TRBJ2-1, is KAGVTQTPRYLIKTRGQQVTLSCSPISGHRSVSWYQQTPGQGLQFLFEYFSETQRNKGNFPGRFSGRQFSNSRSEMNVSTLELGDSALYLCASSSTGGRGGEQFFGPGTRLTVL.

The chain combines TRBV6-5 with TRBJ2-3, with 8 bases fitting TRBD1. After removal of 5 bases from V and 3 bases from J, the junction contained 7 bases not matched to a gene. The CDR3 consists of 15 residues. Germline assignment: CDR1 MNHEY and CDR2 SVGAGI. Here the CDR3 reads CASSKGQGWTDTQYF. In DNA form, the CDR3 reads TGTGCCAGCAGTAAAGGACAGGGATGGACAGATACGCAGTATTTT.

The rearrangement links TRBV9 to TRBJ2-3; D could derive from TRBD1 or TRBD2 (6 bases each). The germline CDR1 and CDR2 sequences are SGDLS and YYNGEE. Trimming removed 4 bases at V and 2 bases at J, with 14 bases between. The CDR3 has 15 amino acids. The CDR3 loop reads CASSPRGLNTDTQYF. CDR3 DNA sequence: TGTGCCAGCAGCCCACGGGGGCTGAACACAGATACGCAGTATTTT.

CDR3 DNA: TGTGCCACCAGCAGGTATCCACAGGGAGGGCAAGAGACCCAGTACTTC. Amino acid sequence: CATSRYPQGGQETQYF. The chain recombines TRBV15 with TRBJ2-5; D might be TRBD2 (7 bases). This CDR3 comprises 16 residues. V lost 3 bases and J lost 2, with 16 bases in between. Germline values: CDR1 LNHNV, CDR2 YYDKDF (reference sequence).